Below, one T cell receptor beta chain is given with its context. These data come from a study of blood T cell repertoires in COVID-19. Study information: From the United States, Italy and Spain came samples of acute and convalescent COVID-19.

Per the study methods: Nucleated cell counts were estimated from reference gene primer amplification. Clones were read by immunoSEQ multiplex PCR, and TCRdb kept only the in-frame ones, dropping some. The V and J calls and the clone size are those of that table, but D and trimming were determined from the DNA. Of some 45,000 clones in the sample, 75% to 85% were seen once. CDR1 and CDR2 (germline): SNHLY, FYNNEI. The CDR3 extends over 12 amino acids. Deletions cut 11 bases from V and 3 bases from J, with 13 bases between. Sequencing was carried out using peripheral blood. This chain links TRBV2 with TRBJ1-1; D not certain. This sequence was found in a man of 80 years or more in a cohort sampled during active COVID-19. DNA of the CDR3: TGTGCCGGACTAGGTAGCCACACTGAAGCTTTCTTT. Translation: CAGLGSHTEAFF.